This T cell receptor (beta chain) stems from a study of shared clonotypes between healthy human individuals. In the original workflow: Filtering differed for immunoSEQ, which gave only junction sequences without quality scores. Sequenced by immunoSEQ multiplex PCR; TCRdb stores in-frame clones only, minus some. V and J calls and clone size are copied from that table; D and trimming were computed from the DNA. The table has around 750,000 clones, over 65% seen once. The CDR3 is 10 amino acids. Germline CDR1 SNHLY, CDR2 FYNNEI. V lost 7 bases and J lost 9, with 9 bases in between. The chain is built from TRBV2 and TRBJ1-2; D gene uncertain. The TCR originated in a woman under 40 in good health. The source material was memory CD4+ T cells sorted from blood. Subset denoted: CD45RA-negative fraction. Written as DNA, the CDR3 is TGTGCCAGCAAGGGCGGCCGCTACACCTTC. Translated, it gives CASKGGRYTF.